This T cell receptor (beta chain) is from a study of cytomegalovirus exposure and HLA in healthy donors. Study overall: An early release of data contained tens of millions of unique TCRs, which came from HLA-typed donors. General observations from the study: A later analysis found most CMV-associated TCR beta chains apparently HLA-restricted. In a later analysis, a missense DCLRE1C variant was linked to TCR beta V- and J-gene trimming.

60 Vbeta and 13 Jbeta primers were used in PCR. Libraries were prepared by immunoSEQ multiplex PCR; TCRdb keeps only in-frame clonotypes and omits some of them. The repertoire holds under 200,000 clones, with around 67% as singletons. Looked up from germline, CDR1 is MNHEY and CDR2 is SMNVEV (reference sequence). CDR3 length: 13 amino acids. Notes on this clone: The antigen remains undetermined.

This sequence joins TRBV27 and TRBJ2-5; 7 nucleotides line up with TRBD2. The end of the DNA is better explained by TRBJ2-7, so the J call may be wrong. The sample comprised PBMCs. The origin of this receptor is a woman between 18 and 30 years old in good health and CMV-seropositive. This chain's CDR3 is CASRLASSYEQYF. DNA for the CDR3: TGTGCCAGCAGACTAGCGAGCTCCTACGAGCAGTACTTC.